This T cell receptor beta chain was captured by sequencing in a study of cytomegalovirus exposure and HLA in healthy donors. Germline lookup yields CDR1 MNHNS and CDR2 SASEGT. V was clipped by 8 bases and J by 8 bases; unmatched bases: 8. The CDR3 totals 14 residues. Primers: 60 Vbeta forward and 13 Jbeta reverse. In the original workflow: Unique TCR beta chains totaled some 88 million in a later count, with about 11 million of them shared. Libraries were prepared by immunoSEQ multiplex PCR; TCRdb keeps only in-frame clonotypes and omits some of them. V and J calls and clone size come straight from that table; D and trimming were deduced from the DNA. The sample consists of 150,000 or so clones, about three quarters of them appearing once. In regard to this clone: Its antigen is not known.

Study-wide results and caveats: Reports credit the classifier with highly specific, highly sensitive diagnosis of cytomegalovirus status. Of the V segments, some could not be distinguished, including TRBV6-2 and TRBV6-3, and were excluded.

This clonotype originated in a female donor in good health and CMV-seronegative. What was sequenced was PBMCs. The rearrangement links TRBV6-1 to TRBJ1-4; 10 bases map to TRBD1. Here the CDR3 DNA reads TGTGCCAGCGTACCGACAGGGGGCCTGGAAAAACTGTTTTTT. It translates to CASVPTGGLEKLFF.